The 20 T cell receptor beta chains listed next were all sequenced from one sample in a study of blood T cell repertoires in COVID-19. Clones were sequenced by immunoSEQ multiplex PCR, and TCRdb holds only the in-frame ones, with some missing. The sample holds 250,000 to 400,000 clones, about nine tenths seen once. The sequenced sample was peripheral blood. The receptors shown here come from a man over 45 with active or convalescent COVID-19.

The sample holds a few counts of this clone. The chain is built from TRBV10-3 and TRBJ2-3; no clear D. V dropped 3 bases and J dropped 4 bases, with 17 bases sitting between them. Germline V lookup: CDR1 ENHRY, CDR2 SYGVKD. The CDR3 consists of 16 residues. The CDR3 sequence is CAISETWLSDADTQYF. The CDR3 DNA follows: TGTGCCATCAGTGAAACTTGGCTCAGCGACGCAGATACGCAGTATTTT.

This rearrangement joins TRBV6-2 or TRBV6-3 to TRBJ2-3, with D possibly matching TRBD2 (7 bases). The CDR3 extends over 17 amino acids. Trimming shortened V by 0 bases and J by 5 bases, and 18 bases separated the two germline ends. Germline lookup yields CDR1 MNHEY and CDR2 SVGEGT. CDR3 DNA: TGTGCCAGCAGTTACTCGGGCAGGGCGGGGGCCGAAGATACGCAGTATTTT. It encodes CASSYSGRAGAEDTQYF.

The chain uses TRBV10-1 and TRBJ1-1; D is unclear. The CDR3 consists of 13 residues. The germline V gene has CDR1 WNHNN and CDR2 SYGVQD (reference sequence). The V and J ends lost 4 bases and 0 bases respectively, with 6 bases between them. For the CDR3, the DNA is TGCGCCAGCAGTGTCGGGGTGAACACTGAAGCTTTCTTT. It yields the protein CASSVGVNTEAFF.

The gene calls are TRBV5-1 and TRBJ2-7, with 9 bases that match TRBD1. The CDR3 sequence is 15 residues long. V shed 0 bases, J shed 9 bases, and the junction held 10 bases outside the gene matches. The germline V gene has CDR1 SGHRS and CDR2 YFSETQ. The CDR3 region has the DNA TGCGCCAGCAGCTTGGCCCGCGGGGACAGGGTTGGGCAGTACTTC. Amino acids: CASSLARGDRVGQYF.

V and J are TRBV7-2 and TRBJ2-7; TRBD1 aligns across 10 bases. The germline V gene has CDR1 SGHTA and CDR2 FQGNSA. The CDR3 extends over 14 amino acids. V shed 6 bases, J shed 3 bases, and the junction held 5 bases outside the gene matches. In DNA form, the CDR3 reads TGTGCCAGCAGTCCCTGGACAGGGGGCTACGAGCAGTACTTC. Amino acids: CASSPWTGGYEQYF.

This clone was counted between two and nine times. The chain employs TRBV4-1 and TRBJ2-7, with D tentatively TRBD1 (5 bases). CDR1 is MGHRA, CDR2 YSYEKL, per germline. V was cut by 1 base and J by 3 bases, with 7 bases left in between. The CDR3 has 13 residues. CDR3: CASSQAQDYEQYF. The CDR3 region has the DNA TGCGCCAGCAGCCAAGCACAGGACTACGAGCAGTACTTC.

The chain recombines TRBV29-1 with TRBJ1-1; D not certain. V gave up 6 bases and J gave up 3 bases, with 14 bases separating them. The CDR3 spans 13 residues. Germline V gene lookup returns CDR1 SQVTM and CDR2 ANQGSEA. The CDR3: CSVPAGSYTEAFF. The CDR3 region has the DNA TGCAGCGTACCCGCGGGATCATACACTGAAGCTTTCTTT.

In this sample, this clone turned up once. V and J are TRBV3-1 (or the pseudogene TRBV3-2) and TRBJ2-7; 11 bases are a match to TRBD2. This CDR3 has 15 residues. The V and J ends lost 4 bases and 0 bases, in that order; junction bases with no gene match: 2. The germline V gene encodes CDR1 LGHDT and CDR2 YNNKEL (reference sequence). CDR3 nucleotides: TGTGCCAGCAGCCTAGCGGGAGGGAGCTCCTACGAGCAGTACTTC. This translates into CASSLAGGSSYEQYF.

This clone was seen more than once but under ten times. The chain joins TRBV18 to TRBJ1-1, with 7 bases that match TRBD1. In germline, CDR1 is KGHSH, CDR2 LQKENI. The CDR3 has 13 amino acids. J lost 11 bases, V lost 4 bases, and 10 bases had no gene match. The CDR3 coding sequence is TGTGCCAGCTCACAAAGCCAGGGGGAATTGGCTTTCTTT. The encoded protein is CASSQSQGELAFF.

The J gene is TRBJ1-1, the V gene TRBV4-3; TRBD1 is a possible D gene (5 bases). V was clipped by 0 bases and J by 0 bases, with 11 bases between them. From germline, CDR1 is LGHNA and CDR2 YSLEER. This CDR3 has 16 residues. The CDR3 DNA reads as TGCGCCAGCAGCCAAGATCCGGGGGGGATGAACACTGAAGCTTTCTTT. Protein: CASSQDPGGMNTEAFF.

The chain has TRBV27 and TRBJ2-1, with D possibly matching TRBD1 (6 bases). Deletions cut 0 bases from V and 8 bases from J, with 11 bases between. This CDR3 spans 14 amino acids. The germline V gene has CDR1 MNHEY and CDR2 SMNVEV (reference sequence). The CDR3 reads CASSLSVGADEQFF. As DNA, the CDR3 is TGTGCCAGCAGTTTATCGGTGGGGGCCGATGAGCAGTTCTTC.

The genes are TRBV28 and TRBJ2-3, with a possible D match to TRBD2 (5 bases). The CDR3 is 15 residues long. The V end lost 4 bases, the J end lost 2 bases, and 13 bases lay between the germline ends. Looked up from germline, CDR1 is MDHEN and CDR2 is SYDVKM. The CDR3 here is CASSSGIPTTDTQYF. The CDR3 DNA sequence: TGTGCCAGCAGTTCCGGGATTCCCACCACAGATACGCAGTATTTT.

The rearrangement links TRBV5-5 to TRBJ1-6, with D perhaps matching TRBD1 (6 bases). The germline CDR1 and CDR2 sequences are SGHKS and YYEKEE (reference sequence). The CDR3 is 14 residues long. The ends were cut back, 4 bases at V and 8 bases at J, with 13 bases in the middle. The CDR3 region has the DNA TGTGCCAGCAGCCCGAGGGGGTTTGATTCACCCCTCCACTTT. This encodes CASSPRGFDSPLHF.

The chain recombines TRBV27 with TRBJ1-6; the match to TRBD1 covers 8 bases. The length of the CDR3 is 16 residues. CDR1 is MNHEY, CDR2 SMNVEV, per germline (reference sequence). With 5 bases clipped from V and 8 bases from J, the junction kept 11 bases outside the gene matches. DNA for the CDR3: TGTGCCAGCAGTGAAACCCCGGACAGGGCTCATTCACCCCTCCACTTT. This encodes CASSETPDRAHSPLHF.

The chain's CDR3 is CAISGKNERETQYF. DNA for the CDR3: TGTGCCATCAGTGGAAAGAATGAGAGGGAGACCCAGTACTTC. The rearrangement links TRBV10-3 to TRBJ2-5; D gene unclear. The germline gives CDR1 ENHRY, CDR2 SYGVKD. Trimming removed 4 bases at V and 5 bases at J, with 14 bases between. This CDR3 comprises 14 residues.

The chain employs TRBV30 and TRBJ1-1; TRBD1 is a possible D gene (5 bases). With 3 bases removed from V and 1 base from J, the gap between germline ends came to 9 bases. The CDR3 covers 13 residues. Germline V gene lookup returns CDR1 GTSNPN and CDR2 SVGIG (reference sequence). The CDR3 region has the DNA TGTGCCTGGAGGGTACAGGAGAACACTGAAGCTTTCTTT. Encoded protein: CAWRVQENTEAFF.

The chain employs TRBV18 and TRBJ2-5; maybe TRBD1 (6 bases). Trimming removed 3 bases from V and 0 bases from J, with 8 bases in between. Germline CDR1 and CDR2: KGHSH and LQKENI. The CDR3 extends over 14 amino acids. Written as DNA, the CDR3 is TGTGCCAGCTCACCGGGGACAAACCAAGAGACCCAGTACTTC. This codes for CASSPGTNQETQYF. The variable domain in full, completed from reference TRBV18 and TRBJ2-5, reads NAGVMQNPRHLVRRRGQEARLRCSPMKGHSHVYWYRQLPEEGLKFMVYLQKENIIDESGMPKERFSAEFPKEGPSILRIQQVVRGDSAAYFCASSPGTNQETQYFGPGTRLLVL.

This clone was seen only once. This sequence joins TRBV7-2 and TRBJ2-5, with 7 bases identical to TRBD2. CDR1 SGHTA and CDR2 FQGNSA come from the germline V gene. J gave up 0 bases and V 2 bases, and 6 bases lay outside the gene matches. The CDR3 is 16 residues long. CDR3 region: CASSLPSGAYQETQYF. The CDR3 nucleotides read TGTGCCAGCAGCTTACCAAGCGGGGCGTACCAAGAGACCCAGTACTTC.

V is TRBV7-9 and J is TRBJ1-6, with a possible D match to TRBD1 (6 bases). The CDR3 has 14 residues. Trimming left V 1 base short and J 10 bases short, with 11 bases between. CDR1 and CDR2 from the germline V gene are SEHNR and FQNEAQ (reference sequence). The CDR3 DNA reads TGTGCCAGCAGCTTAGGGGGGGGGCACTCACCCCTCCACTTT. It encodes CASSLGGGHSPLHF.

This chain uses TRBV19 with TRBJ1-2, with 8 bases identical to TRBD1. CDR3 length equals 13 residues. V was pared by 4 bases and J by 8 bases, with 6 bases of the junction left unmatched. Germline assignment: CDR1 LNHDA and CDR2 SQIVND (reference sequence). The CDR3 DNA reads as TGTGCCAGTAGTAACGACAGGGGTAGAGGCTACACCTTC. It is translated as CASSNDRGRGYTF.